The TCR beta chain described here comes from a study of CD8 T cells in ankylosing spondylitis. Study findings and constraints: In synovial fluid and blood from reactive arthritis, some motif variants were previously reported. A TCR beta motif of 8 or 9 highly homologous variants appeared characteristic of ankylosing spondylitis blood. CD8+ disease-linked clones were present at relatively low frequencies in blood.

It was by quantitative 5'-RACE with molecular barcodes that TCR beta libraries were made. TCRdb used MiXCR to reprocess the 5' RACE reads, holding one entry per CDR3 protein. The sample lists hundreds of thousands of distinct CDR3 sequences, about an eighth occurring once. This clonotype turned up a few times. Its antigen is not identified. V was cut by 6 bases and J by 5 bases, with 26 bases left in between. In germline, CDR1 is DFQATT, CDR2 SNEGSKA (reference sequence). The CDR3 is 16 amino acids. The TCR comes from a male donor with ankylosing spondylitis. The V call is TRBV20-1, the J call TRBJ2-7, with D possibly called TRBD1 or TRBD2 (6 bases each). Sequenced sample: blood, either unsorted or a sorted T cell fraction (not recorded which). Here the CDR3 DNA reads TGCAGTGCCAGGGACACCTTAGGCGGGATAATCCACGAGCAGTACTTC. Translated: CSARDTLGGIIHEQYF.